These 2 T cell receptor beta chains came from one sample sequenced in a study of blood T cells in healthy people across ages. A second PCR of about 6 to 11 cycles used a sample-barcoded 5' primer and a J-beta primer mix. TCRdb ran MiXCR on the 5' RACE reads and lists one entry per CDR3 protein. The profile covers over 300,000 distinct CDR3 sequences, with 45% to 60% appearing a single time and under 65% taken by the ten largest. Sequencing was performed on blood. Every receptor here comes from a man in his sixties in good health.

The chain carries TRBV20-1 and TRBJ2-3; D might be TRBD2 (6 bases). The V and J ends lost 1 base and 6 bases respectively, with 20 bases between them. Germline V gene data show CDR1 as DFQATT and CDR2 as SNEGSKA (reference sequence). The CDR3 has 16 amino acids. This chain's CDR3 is CSARAVGGAEGDTQYF. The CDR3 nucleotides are TGCAGTGCTAGAGCAGTTGGAGGGGCCGAGGGGGATACGCAGTATTTT.

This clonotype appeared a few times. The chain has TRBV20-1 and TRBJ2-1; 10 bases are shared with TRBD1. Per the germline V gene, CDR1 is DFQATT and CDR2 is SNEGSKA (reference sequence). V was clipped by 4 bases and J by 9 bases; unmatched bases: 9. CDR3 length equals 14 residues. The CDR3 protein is CSATPGQGKGEQFF. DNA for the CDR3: TGCAGTGCTACCCCGGGACAGGGGAAGGGTGAGCAGTTCTTC.